The 31 T cell receptor beta chains below were found in one sample sequenced in a study of regulatory T cells in long-lasting Graves disease. Stated time point: newly diagnosed GD, antithyroid drugs for less than 3 months. Following extraction of RNA from PBMCs, that RNA was used to make the TCR library. Arm-PCR of CDR3 regions and iRepertoire HTBI primers were used to build TCR beta libraries. From the multiplex PCR reads, TCRdb called clonotypes with MiXCR, one entry per CDR3 protein. The table has more than 400,000 distinct CDR3 sequences, 15% to 20% seen once; the top ten hold 12%. These data were likewise used in another study, on T cells in Graves' hyperthyroidism and ophthalmopathy.

The material was peripheral blood mononuclear cells (PBMCs), obtained at new diagnosis, from a patient treated with antithyroid drugs. The receptors were gathered from a man aged 40-55 years with Graves disease.

This clonotype showed up many times. This chain connects TRBV2 to TRBJ2-2; TRBD2 matches 15 bases. Germline V gives CDR1 SNHLY, CDR2 FYNNEI. The junction had 10 bases not matched to a gene; V was cut back by 2 bases and J by 6 bases. The CDR3 loop spans 19 amino acids. CDR3 sequence: CASSEWGGLAGGSSGELFF. Here the CDR3 DNA reads TGTGCCAGCAGTGAATGGGGTGGACTAGCGGGAGGGTCGTCCGGGGAGCTGTTTTTT.

This clonotype has ten or more counts. V is TRBV3-1 and J is TRBJ2-7, with 9 bases identical to TRBD1. CDR1 is LGHDT, CDR2 YNNKEL, per germline (reference sequence). V lost 4 bases to trimming and J lost 3 bases; unmatched junction nucleotides: 4. The CDR3 loop spans 14 amino acids. In DNA form, the CDR3 reads TGTGCCAGCAGCCCCGGACAGGGGCGCTACGAGCAGTACTTC. The encoded protein is CASSPGQGRYEQYF.

With regard to this clonotype: A much larger clonotype is one base distant, so this may be a read error. The chain recombines TRBV28 with TRBJ2-7; D tentatively reads TRBD1 or TRBD2 (6 bases each). V was shortened by 6 bases and J by 4 bases, with 16 bases between the two germline ends. Germline V gene lookup returns CDR1 MDHEN and CDR2 SYDVKM. CDR3 length equals 14 residues. CDR3 in amino acids: CASSFGGEGYEQYF. Written as DNA, the CDR3 is TGTGCCAGCAGCTTCGGGGGCGAAGGGTACGAGCAGTACTTC.

The sample holds many counts of this clonotype. The chain links TRBV7-9 to TRBJ2-7, with TRBD2 as a possible D gene (5 bases). This CDR3 contains 16 residues. Deletions cut 6 bases from V and 3 bases from J, with 21 bases between. The germline CDR1 and CDR2 sequences are SEHNR and FQNEAQ (reference sequence). The CDR3 region is CASRPLQKREFYEQYF. In nucleotides, the CDR3 is TGTGCCAGCAGACCCCTCCAAAAACGGGAATTCTACGAGCAGTACTTC. The full variable domain, in which reference TRBV7-9 and TRBJ2-7 provide the parts outside the CDR3, is DTGVSQNPRHKITKRGQNVTFRCDPISEHNRLYWYRQTLGQGPEFLTYFQNEAQLEKSRLLSDRFSAERPKGSFSTLEIQRTEQGDSAMYLCASRPLQKREFYEQYFGPGTRLTVT.

The rearrangement joins TRBV19 to TRBJ2-2; D not certain. Germline V gene data show CDR1 as LNHDA and CDR2 as SQIVND (reference sequence). Trimming shortened V by 7 bases and J by 6 bases, and 9 bases separated the two germline ends. The CDR3 contains 12 residues. The CDR3 region is CASKVAAGELFF. DNA for the CDR3: TGTGCCAGTAAGGTCGCCGCCGGGGAGCTGTTTTTT.

This clonotype came up many times. This rearrangement joins TRBV30 to TRBJ1-1; D call uncertain. This CDR3 region has 14 residues. Germline V gives CDR1 GTSNPN, CDR2 SVGIG (reference sequence). Trimming took off 3 bases at V and 1 base at J, with 12 bases between the two ends. CDR3 residues: CAWRDAYGNTEAFF. The CDR3 region has the DNA TGTGCCTGGAGGGACGCCTATGGGAACACTGAAGCTTTCTTT.

This clonotype was counted only a few times. V gene TRBV19 combines with J gene TRBJ2-4; D may be TRBD2 (5 bases). Germline lookup yields CDR1 LNHDA and CDR2 SQIVND (reference sequence). This CDR3 spans 13 amino acids. V lost 10 bases and J lost 6, with 16 bases in between. The CDR3 DNA follows: TGTGCCACCCAAGAGACTCGGGGAAACATTCAGTACTTC. This sequence encodes CATQETRGNIQYF.

This clonotype was seen repeatedly, ten times or more. V gene TRBV27 combines with J gene TRBJ2-6; 9 bases match TRBD1. The CDR3 totals 17 residues. Germline V gives CDR1 MNHEY, CDR2 SMNVEV (reference sequence). Trimming cost V 7 bases and J 3 bases; bases outside gene matches: 10. CDR3 in DNA: TGTGCCAGCACCTTCCGGGACAGGGCTCTTGGGGCCAACGTCCTGACTTTC. This sequence encodes CASTFRDRALGANVLTF.

At least ten counts were recorded for this clonotype. The chain joins TRBV6-1 to TRBJ1-1; D perhaps matches TRBD1 (6 bases). CDR1 and CDR2 (germline): MNHNS, SASEGT. V gave up 6 bases and J gave up 3 bases, with 17 bases separating them. CDR3 length equals 15 residues. CDR3 DNA sequence: TGTGCCAGCAGAACCTCAGAACAGGGCTACACTGAAGCTTTCTTT. This sequence encodes CASRTSEQGYTEAFF.

This clonotype was counted between two and nine times. V usage is TRBV9 and J usage is TRBJ1-4; TRBD1 might be the D (5 bases). The CDR3 contains 14 residues. Trimming left V 0 bases short and J 4 bases short, with 7 bases between. Germline V gene lookup returns CDR1 SGDLS and CDR2 YYNGEE. The CDR3: CASSVGQRNEKLFF. In DNA form, the CDR3 reads TGTGCCAGCAGCGTAGGACAGCGTAATGAAAAACTGTTTTTT. Full variable domain (outside the CDR3, taken from reference TRBV9 and TRBJ1-4): DSGVTQTPKHLITATGQRVTLRCSPRSGDLSVYWYQQSLDQGLQFLIQYYNGEERAKGNILERFSAQQFPDLHSELNLSSLELGDSALYFCASSVGQRNEKLFFGSGTQLSVL.

This clonotype was picked up many times. The rearrangement joins TRBV11-2 to TRBJ2-1, with 9 bases fitting TRBD1. Germline V gene lookup returns CDR1 SGHAT and CDR2 FQNNGV. The CDR3 loop spans 15 amino acids. V was clipped by 5 bases and J by 8 bases; unmatched bases: 10. CDR3 DNA sequence: TGTGCCAGCAGCCGCCGAGACAGGGGGATAGATGAGCAGTTCTTC. It encodes CASSRRDRGIDEQFF.

This clonotype has ten or more counts. At one end, the junction sequence differs from germline, possibly due to a read error. In DNA, the CDR3 is TGTGCCAGCAGTTTACGACAGGGAAGCTACGAGCAGTACTTC. This sequence encodes CASSLRQGSYEQYF. The rearrangement links TRBV5-1 to TRBJ2-7; TRBD1 agrees at 7 bases. The germline gives CDR1 SGHRS, CDR2 YFSETQ. This CDR3 has 14 residues.

As regards this clonotype: With a much larger clone just one base away, this may be a read error. The chain recombines TRBV11-2 with TRBJ2-5; 9 nucleotides align to TRBD2. The germline V gene encodes CDR1 SGHAT and CDR2 FQNNGV. The CDR3 loop spans 16 amino acids. Trimming removed 3 bases from V and 7 bases from J; junction bases left unmatched: 12. CDR3: CASSFGGRGVGGTQYF. CDR3 DNA sequence: TGTGCCAGCAGCTTCGGCGGGAGGGGAGTCGGGGGGACCCAGTACTTC.

This clonotype was counted ten times or more. The J gene is TRBJ1-2, the V gene TRBV28; D gene uncertain. V dropped 2 bases and J dropped 2 bases, with 6 bases sitting between them. The CDR3 spans 13 residues. The germline V gene has CDR1 MDHEN and CDR2 SYDVKM. CDR3 amino acids: CASSLPRNYGYTF. The CDR3, as DNA: TGTGCCAGCAGTTTACCCCGAAACTATGGCTACACCTTC.

This clonotype was detected ten times or more. V and J are TRBV29-1 and TRBJ1-2, with 11 bases aligning to TRBD1. The germline gives CDR1 SQVTM, CDR2 ANQGSEA. V lost 5 bases, J lost 3 bases, and 11 bases stayed unmatched. This CDR3 contains 16 residues. CDR3 nucleotides: TGCAGCGTTTCACTGGACAGGGGGCTGGCAGACTATGGCTACACCTTC. Amino acid sequence: CSVSLDRGLADYGYTF.

The chain has TRBV12-3 or TRBV12-4 and TRBJ1-4; D ambiguous. The V end was cut by 6 bases, the J end by 8 bases, with 13 bases between. The CDR3 loop spans 13 amino acids. CDR3 coding DNA: TGTGCCAGCAGAGGGCAGGAACTCGAAAAACTGTTTTTT. Translated, it gives CASRGQELEKLFF.

This clonotype was counted many times. The chain is built from TRBV20-1 and TRBJ2-1, with 8 bases fitting TRBD2. V lost 0 bases to trimming and J lost 7 bases; unmatched junction nucleotides: 11. The CDR3 contains 16 residues. From germline, CDR1 is DFQATT and CDR2 SNEGSKA (reference sequence). CDR3 sequence reads: CSARDLRREAGNEQFF. The CDR3 nucleotides are TGCAGTGCTAGAGATCTGCGGCGGGAGGCGGGAAATGAGCAGTTCTTC.

The chain employs TRBV5-4 and TRBJ2-5; D is uncertain. CDR3 length equals 13 residues. Trimming took off 2 bases at V and 3 bases at J, with 8 bases between the two ends. The germline V gene has CDR1 SGHNT and CDR2 YYREEE (reference sequence). CDR3 region: CASSLYMEETQYF. The CDR3 nucleotides are TGTGCCAGCAGCTTATACATGGAAGAGACCCAGTACTTC.

This clonotype has a count of ten or more. The chain carries TRBV10-3 and TRBJ2-5; D might be TRBD1 (6 bases). Trimming stripped 7 bases from V and 1 base from J, with 7 bases between. Germline V gene lookup returns CDR1 ENHRY and CDR2 SYGVKD. CDR3 length equals 12 residues. In DNA, the CDR3 is TGTGCCATCAAGGGGGTCCAAGAGACCCAGTACTTC. Protein: CAIKGVQETQYF.

As concerns this clonotype: Given a far larger clone just one base away, this is likely a sequencing read error. The chain couples TRBV6-5 to TRBJ1-1; D remains ambiguous. The CDR3 extends over 12 amino acids. CDR1 and CDR2 from the germline V gene are MNHEY and SVGAGI. This CDR3 reads CARSLMDLEAFF. The CDR3, as DNA: TGTGCCAGAAGTTTGATGGATCTCGAAGCTTTCTTT.

In its sample, this clonotype was seen many times. The chain links TRBV6-1 to TRBJ2-1; 7 bases match TRBD2. This CDR3 is 15 amino acids long. The J segment lost 4 bases and the V segment lost 7 bases, leaving 10 bases of the junction unmatched. Looked up from germline, CDR1 is MNHNS and CDR2 is SASEGT. CDR3 sequence: CASTLQREIYNEQFF. Written as DNA, the CDR3 is TGTGCCAGCACTCTTCAGCGGGAAATTTACAATGAGCAGTTCTTC.

This clonotype was recorded at least ten times. V gene TRBV5-6 combines with J gene TRBJ1-6, with TRBD1 as a possible D gene (5 bases). The CDR3 spans 13 residues. V shed 0 bases and J shed 11 bases, with 9 bases lying between them. Per the germline V gene, CDR1 is SGHDT and CDR2 is YYEEEE. CDR3 protein: CASSLVKGAPLHF. For the CDR3, the DNA is TGTGCCAGCAGCTTGGTAAAAGGGGCACCCCTCCACTTT.

This clonotype occurred a few times. The J gene is TRBJ2-7, the V gene TRBV5-4, with D possibly TRBD1 on 6 matching bases. The CDR3 has 14 amino acids. Trimming took off 0 bases at V and 6 bases at J, with 13 bases between the two ends. The germline V gene has CDR1 SGHNT and CDR2 YYREEE (reference sequence). This CDR3 reads CASSLDAGEFEQYF. Here the CDR3 DNA reads TGTGCCAGCAGCTTGGACGCAGGGGAATTCGAGCAGTACTTC.

There are a few counts of this clonotype. The chain is built from TRBV18 and TRBJ2-7, with 12 bases aligning to TRBD2. Germline V CDR1 and CDR2: KGHSH, LQKENI. The V segment lost 1 base and the J segment 4 bases; nucleotides outside the gene matches: 8. The CDR3 sequence is 17 residues long. Here the CDR3 reads CASSPLPSGRAGYEQYF. The CDR3, as DNA: TGTGCCAGCTCACCACTACCTAGCGGGAGGGCGGGATACGAGCAGTACTTC.

This clonotype has more than one count but fewer than ten. J is TRBJ2-5 and V is TRBV7-3, with D tentatively TRBD2 (6 bases). This CDR3 spans 15 amino acids. In germline, CDR1 is SGHTA, CDR2 FQGTGA. V was cut by 5 bases and J by 3 bases, with 16 bases left in between. CDR3 in amino acids: CASSKTGDQKETQYF. CDR3 DNA: TGTGCCAGCAGCAAAACGGGAGACCAGAAAGAGACCCAGTACTTC. Full variable domain (missing parts from reference TRBV7-3 and TRBJ2-5): GAGVSQTPSNKVTEKGKYVELRCDPISGHTALYWYRQSLGQGPEFLIYFQGTGAADDSGLPNDRFFAVRPEGSVSTLKIQRTERGDSAVYLCASSKTGDQKETQYFGPGTRLLVL.

The gene calls are TRBV12-3 or TRBV12-4 and TRBJ2-1; 15 positions match TRBD2. The CDR3 length is 18 residues. V lost 6 bases, J lost 2 bases, and 8 bases stayed unmatched. The CDR3 DNA reads TGTGCCAGCAGCGGACTAGCGGGAGGGCGAGGACCCTACAATGAGCAGTTCTTC. Amino acid sequence: CASSGLAGGRGPYNEQFF.

This clonotype was counted ten times or more. The chain recombines TRBV18 with TRBJ1-1; 9 positions match TRBD1. CDR1 and CDR2 (germline): KGHSH, LQKENI. The trim removed 2 bases at V and 0 bases at J, leaving 7 bases unmatched. This CDR3 has 17 amino acids. The CDR3 sequence: CASSPFGQGRMNTEAFF. In DNA form, the CDR3 reads TGTGCCAGCTCACCATTTGGACAGGGGCGAATGAACACTGAAGCTTTCTTT.

The V call is TRBV3-1, the J call TRBJ1-2, with TRBD1 matching 8 bases. J lost 8 bases, V lost 5 bases, and 10 bases had no gene match. The CDR3 is made up of 14 amino acids. Germline V gene sequence: CDR1 LGHDT, CDR2 YNNKEL (reference sequence). CDR3 protein: CASSAKDRVPGYTF. The CDR3 bases are TGTGCCAGCAGCGCTAAGGACAGGGTACCAGGCTACACCTTC. Full variable domain (rest looked up from reference TRBV3-1 and TRBJ1-2): DTAVSQTPKYLVTQMGNDKSIKCEQNLGHDTMYWYKQDSKKFLKIMFSYNNKELIINETVPNRFSPKSPDKAHLNLHINSLELGDSAVYFCASSAKDRVPGYTFGSGTRLTVV.

This clonotype came up many times. This chain joins TRBV7-8 and TRBJ2-7; TRBD1 matches 9 bases. The CDR3 sequence is 19 residues long. Germline V lookup: CDR1 SGHVS, CDR2 FQNEAQ. The ends lost 4 bases at V and 0 bases at J; junction bases unmatched: 16. The CDR3 reads CASSSLTGQGQTNSYEQYF. The CDR3 region has the DNA TGTGCCAGCAGCTCCCTAACGGGACAGGGACAAACTAACTCCTACGAGCAGTACTTC.

The chain is built from TRBV3-1 and TRBJ1-1; D is unclear. The CDR3 extends over 13 amino acids. Looked up from germline, CDR1 is LGHDT and CDR2 is YNNKEL (reference sequence). Trimming shortened V by 4 bases and J by 7 bases, and 13 bases separated the two germline ends. CDR3 in amino acids: CASSRSADYEAFF. CDR3 in DNA: TGTGCCAGCAGCCGCTCGGCGGACTATGAAGCTTTCTTT.

This clonotype was picked up many times. This chain uses TRBV11-2 with TRBJ1-1; tentative D call: TRBD1 (6 bases). V was cut by 4 bases and J by 1 base, with 13 bases left in between. Germline V gene data show CDR1 as SGHAT and CDR2 as FQNNGV. This CDR3 spans 15 amino acids. In nucleotides, the CDR3 is TGTGCCAGCAGCTATGGGGCAGGGGCGAACACTGAAGCTTTCTTT. This codes for CASSYGAGANTEAFF.